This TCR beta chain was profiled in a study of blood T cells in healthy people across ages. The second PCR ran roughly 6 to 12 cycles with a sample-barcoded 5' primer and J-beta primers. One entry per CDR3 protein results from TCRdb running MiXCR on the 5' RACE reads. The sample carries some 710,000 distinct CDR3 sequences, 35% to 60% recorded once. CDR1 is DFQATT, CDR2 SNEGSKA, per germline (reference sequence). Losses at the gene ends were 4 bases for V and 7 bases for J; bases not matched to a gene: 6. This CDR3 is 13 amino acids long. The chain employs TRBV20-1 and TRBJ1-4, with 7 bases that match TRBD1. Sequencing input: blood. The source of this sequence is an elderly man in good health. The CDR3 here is CSATTGRAEKLFF. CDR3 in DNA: TGCAGTGCTACGACAGGGAGGGCTGAAAAACTGTTTTTT.